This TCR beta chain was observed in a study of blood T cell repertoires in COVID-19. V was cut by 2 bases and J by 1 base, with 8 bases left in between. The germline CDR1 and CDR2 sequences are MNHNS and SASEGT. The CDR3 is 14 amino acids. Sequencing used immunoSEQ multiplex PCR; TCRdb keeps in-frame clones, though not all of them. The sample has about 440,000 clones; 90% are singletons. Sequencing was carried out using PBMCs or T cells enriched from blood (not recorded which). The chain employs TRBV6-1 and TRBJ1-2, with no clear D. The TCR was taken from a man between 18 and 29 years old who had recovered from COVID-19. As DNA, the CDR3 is TGTGCCAGCAGTGAAACAGTAATTAACTATGGCTACACCTTC. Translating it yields CASSETVINYGYTF.